These 9 T cell receptor beta chains came from one sample sequenced in a study of T-cell memory formation after mild COVID-19. Via MiXCR, TCRdb re-called the 5' RACE reads, giving one row per CDR3 protein. The sample contains 380,000 or so distinct CDR3 sequences, about an eighth of which appear only once. Sequences were obtained from PBMCs or a T cell subset sorted from them (not recorded which). The receptors were sampled from a man between 18 and 29 years old who had mild COVID-19 (a few samples of this study predate the infection). Cell type and time point are not known.

This rearrangement joins TRBV19 to TRBJ1-5; D gene uncertain. CDR1 is LNHDA, CDR2 SQIVND, per germline (reference sequence). The V and J ends lost 5 bases and 2 bases respectively, with 13 bases between them. This CDR3 is 15 amino acids long. The CDR3 DNA reads as TGTGCCAGTAGTTCCCGTGGGGAAGGCAATCAGCCCCAGCATTTT. Its protein is CASSSRGEGNQPQHF.

The chain links TRBV20-1 to TRBJ1-2; D may be TRBD1 (5 bases). V lost 8 bases to trimming and J lost 8 bases, with 15 bases between them. The CDR3 has 11 residues. Germline V gene data show CDR1 as DFQATT and CDR2 as SNEGSKA (reference sequence). For the CDR3, the DNA is TGCAGTCGAGGGGAGGAGGGGGGCTACACCTTC. Amino acid sequence: CSRGEEGGYTF.

This clonotype was seen a few times. The chain combines TRBV25-1 with TRBJ2-7; TRBD1 matches at 10 bases. The germline gives CDR1 MGHDK, CDR2 SYGVNS. This CDR3 has 17 amino acids. V lost 10 bases, J lost 2 bases, and 17 bases stayed unmatched. This chain's CDR3 is CATSSDRGMSNTYEQYF. DNA of the CDR3: TGTGCCACTTCGTCGGACAGGGGGATGTCAAACACCTACGAGCAGTACTTC.

This clonotype was found many times. The J gene is TRBJ2-2, the V gene TRBV5-5; no clear D. The CDR3 sequence is 14 residues long. In germline, CDR1 is SGHKS, CDR2 YYEKEE (reference sequence). The V and J ends lost 0 bases and 2 bases respectively, with 5 bases between them. The CDR3 loop is CASSLGVNTGELFF. The DNA for the CDR3 is TGTGCCAGCAGCTTGGGGGTAAACACCGGGGAGCTGTTTTTT. Based on the CDR3 plus reference TRBV5-5 and TRBJ2-2, the full variable domain is DAGVTQSPTHLIKTRGQQVTLRCSPISGHKSVSWYQQVLGQGPQFIFQYYEKEERGRGNFPDRFSARQFPNYSSELNVNALLLGDSALYLCASSLGVNTGELFFGEGSRLTVL.

The chain employs TRBV4-1 and TRBJ2-5; D is unclear. The V gene lost 2 bases and the J gene lost 8 bases, with 9 bases spanning the gap. Looked up from germline, CDR1 is MGHRA and CDR2 is YSYEKL. This CDR3 contains 12 residues. CDR3 sequence (DNA): TGCGCCAGCAGCCAACCTCTAGGAACCCAGTACTTC. This translates into CASSQPLGTQYF.

V usage is TRBV6-6 and J usage is TRBJ2-7, with a weak D call TRBD1 (5 bases). The CDR3 extends over 13 amino acids. The V gene's germline CDR1 is MNHNY and CDR2 SVGAGI (reference sequence). Trimming shortened V by 6 bases and J by 4 bases, and 13 bases separated the two germline ends. The CDR3 sequence is CASRGRQSYEQYV. The CDR3 bases are TGTGCCAGCAGGGGAAGACAGTCGTACGAGCAGTACGTC.

This chain joins TRBV2 and TRBJ2-7; D may be TRBD1 (5 bases). V was pared by 6 bases and J by 2 bases, with 8 bases between. The germline V gene has CDR1 SNHLY and CDR2 FYNNEI. This CDR3 has 12 amino acids. CDR3 DNA sequence: TGTGCCAGCAGGAAGGACACCTACGAGCAGTACTTC. Residues: CASRKDTYEQYF. Based on the CDR3 plus reference TRBV2 and TRBJ2-7, the full variable domain is EPEVTQTPSHQVTQMGQEVILRCVPISNHLYFYWYRQILGQKVEFLVSFYNNEISEKSEIFDDQFSVERPDGSNFTLKIRSTKLEDSAMYFCASRKDTYEQYFGPGTRLTVT.

This chain connects TRBV20-1 to TRBJ2-3; 10 bases align to TRBD2. The CDR3 has 12 amino acids. Per the germline V gene, CDR1 is DFQATT and CDR2 is SNEGSKA (reference sequence). Unmatched junction bases numbered 1, after V lost 3 bases and J lost 7 bases. The CDR3: CSASSGGHTQYF. The DNA for the CDR3 is TGCAGTGCTAGTAGCGGGGGGCATACGCAGTATTTT.

V gene TRBV6-1 combines with J gene TRBJ2-7, with D possibly called TRBD1 or TRBD2 (5 bases each). Germline CDR1 MNHNS, CDR2 SASEGT. V lost 10 bases and J lost 5, with 15 bases in between. This CDR3 comprises 12 residues. This CDR3 is CATGIGTHEQYF. Written as DNA, the CDR3 is TGTGCCACCGGAATTGGGACGCACGAGCAGTACTTC.